The rows below give T cell receptor beta chains drawn from one sample of a study of radiotherapy plus CTLA-4 blockade in lung cancer. Clones were sequenced by immunoSEQ multiplex PCR, and TCRdb holds only the in-frame ones, with some missing. The repertoire holds about 98,000 clones, with more than 75% as singletons. The sample consisted of peripheral blood, taken from a patient treated with radiotherapy plus ipilimumab. The receptors stem from a human donor with non-small cell lung cancer who had a partial response to radiotherapy plus ipilimumab. The CDR3 runs from the conserved cysteine through the conserved F or W. Each record gives: J gene, V gene, CDR3 protein.

>TRBJ2-5|TRBV19
CASSGGTSGVETQYF
>TRBJ1-2|TRBV6-5
CASRPGTGVYYGYTF
>TRBJ2-5|TRBV28
CASGLLGLAEETQYF
>TRBJ2-7|TRBV5-1
CASSSYFGTSGRADEQYF
>TRBJ1-1|TRBV28
CASSLLGAMNTEAFF
>TRBJ1-1|TRBV10-1
CASSSERLNTEAFF
>TRBJ2-1|TRBV9
CASSAQLAGGPNEQFF
>TRBJ1-1|TRBV7-9
CASSLVTGLFFTEAFF
>TRBJ2-3|TRBV7-3
CASSPQTSGTVGYTDTQYF
>TRBJ2-7|TRBV27
CASSSSVITYEQYF
>TRBJ1-6|TRBV6-5
CASSRGGQGNSPLHF
>TRBJ1-2|TRBV7-9
CASSLGQGANYGYTF